Below are 15 T cell receptor beta chains sequenced from a single sample in a study of vaccination and CD4 T cells after COVID-19. These TCRs are of unknown antigen specificity. Treatment described: approximately 10-day PBMC culture with coronavirus spike peptide pools or control peptides (ViraFEST assay). CD4+ T-cell collection from the unexposed donor predated the COVID-19 pandemic (2011-2018). With the Oncomine TCR Beta short-read assay, DNA from cultured CD4+ T cells was sequenced. TCRdb redid the calling of the PCR reads with MiXCR, one entry per CDR3 protein. Of 5,000 to 7,000 distinct CDR3 sequences in the sample, 30% to 35% were seen once. The specimen sequenced was CD4+ T cells from blood, cultured in vitro. These receptors all come from a human donor in good health.

The chain links TRBV6-5 to TRBJ1-2; D not certain. The CDR3 runs to 15 residues. Trimming took 0 bases from V and 4 from J, leaving 12 bases between them. The germline CDR1 and CDR2 sequences are MNHEY and SVGAGI. The CDR3 coding sequence is TGTGCCAGCAGTTACTCGATCGCAGTAGGCTATGGCTACACCTTC. It encodes CASSYSIAVGYGYTF.

This chain uses TRBV7-6 with TRBJ2-2; D not resolved. The germline V and J ends were trimmed by 5 bases and 1 base, with 5 bases remaining between them. The CDR3 is 13 residues long. Germline loops: CDR1 SGHVS, CDR2 FNYEAQ. DNA of the CDR3: TGTGCCAGCAGCCTCAAGAACACCGGGGAGCTGTTTTTT. Translation: CASSLKNTGELFF.

The chain combines TRBV10-2 with TRBJ1-4; 8 bases match TRBD1. Germline values: CDR1 WSHSY, CDR2 SAAADI. This CDR3 region has 16 residues. After removal of 7 bases from V and 2 bases from J, the junction contained 9 bases not matched to a gene. Here the CDR3 reads CASTSDRVGTNEKLFF. Here the CDR3 DNA reads TGCGCCAGCACTTCGGACAGGGTTGGCACTAATGAAAAACTGTTTTTT.

This clonotype was observed a few times. J is TRBJ2-2 and V is TRBV20-1; D uncertain. Trimming shortened V by 0 bases and J by 4 bases, and 9 bases separated the two germline ends. Germline V gene data show CDR1 as DFQATT and CDR2 as SNEGSKA (reference sequence). This CDR3 is built from 14 residues. CDR3 nucleotides: TGCAGTGCTAGAGATGTGAGGTCCACCGGGGAGCTGTTTTTT. Translated: CSARDVRSTGELFF.

This clonotype is categorized as large. This chain links TRBV30 with TRBJ2-3, with 9 positions matching TRBD1. Trimming at V came to 2 bases and at J to 5 bases, leaving 8 bases not matched to a gene. CDR1 is GTSNPN and CDR2 is SVGIG in the germline V gene (reference sequence). The CDR3 contains 15 residues. CDR3 sequence: CAWSSTGGRRDTQYF. CDR3 sequence (DNA): TGTGCCTGGAGTTCCACAGGGGGCCGGAGAGATACGCAGTATTTT.

This sequence joins TRBV5-6 and TRBJ1-6, with D possibly TRBD1 on 5 matching bases. Trimming pared 2 bases from V and 7 bases from J, leaving 7 bases between. CDR1 and CDR2 from the germline V gene are SGHDT and YYEEEE. CDR3 length: 13 amino acids. CDR3 loop: CASSFDSNSPLHF. The CDR3 coding sequence is TGTGCCAGCAGCTTCGACAGCAATTCACCCCTCCACTTT.

The chain carries TRBV7-8 and TRBJ1-2; 8 bases agree with TRBD1. V was clipped by 4 bases and J by 10 bases; unmatched bases: 8. This CDR3 contains 13 residues. Germline V CDR1 and CDR2: SGHVS, FQNEAQ. The DNA for the CDR3 is TGTGCCAGCAGCTACCGGACAGGGAGCCCCTACACCTTC. Protein sequence: CASSYRTGSPYTF.

The chain recombines TRBV5-1 with TRBJ2-5, with 13 bases matching TRBD2. Germline CDR1 reads SGHRS; CDR2 reads YFSETQ. Trimming cost V 4 bases and J 2 bases; bases outside gene matches: 5. The CDR3 spans 16 residues. The CDR3 spells CASSRILAGGQETQYF. DNA of the CDR3: TGCGCCAGCAGCCGCATACTAGCGGGGGGGCAAGAGACCCAGTACTTC.

This chain uses TRBV7-3 with TRBJ2-3; D is unclear. This CDR3 spans 13 amino acids. Germline assignment: CDR1 SGHTA and CDR2 FQGTGA. Trimming took 5 bases from V and 4 from J, leaving 10 bases between them. The CDR3, as DNA: TGTGCCAGCAGCCCCGGGCCCCCAGATACGCAGTATTTT. It is translated as CASSPGPPDTQYF.

There are a few counts of this clonotype. The V and J genes are TRBV11-2 and TRBJ1-2; D is undetermined. The ends were cut back, 6 bases at V and 5 bases at J, with 10 bases in the middle. The CDR3 loop spans 12 amino acids. Germline lookup yields CDR1 SGHAT and CDR2 FQNNGV. Here the CDR3 reads CASRNMAYGYTF. The CDR3 DNA reads as TGTGCCAGCAGAAATATGGCGTATGGCTACACCTTC.

The rearrangement uses TRBV6-5 and TRBJ2-2; TRBD1 matches 8 bases. J lost 6 bases, V lost 2 bases, and 5 bases had no gene match. The germline CDR1 and CDR2 sequences are MNHEY and SVGAGI. The CDR3 has 15 residues. This chain's CDR3 is CASSYVQGEAGELFF. CDR3 DNA: TGTGCCAGCAGTTACGTACAGGGGGAGGCCGGGGAGCTGTTTTTT.

This clonotype was seen more than once but under ten times. The CDR3 loop is CASSLGVYLSSDTQYF. For the CDR3, the DNA is TGTGCCAGCAGCTTGGGGGTTTATTTGAGTTCCGATACGCAGTATTTT. This sequence joins TRBV7-6 and TRBJ2-3, with D perhaps matching TRBD1 or TRBD2 (5 bases each). Germline V lookup: CDR1 SGHVS, CDR2 FNYEAQ. V was trimmed by 3 bases and J by 6 bases, leaving 19 bases between them. CDR3 length equals 16 residues.

The table lists this clonotype with a few counts. The genes are TRBV24-1 and TRBJ2-1; D gene uncertain. Trimming stripped 4 bases from V and 5 bases from J, with 5 bases between. The CDR3 runs 12 residues. CDR1 and CDR2 from the germline V gene are KGHDR and SFDVKD. The CDR3 here is CATSELDNEQFF. In DNA form, the CDR3 reads TGTGCCACCAGTGAATTAGACAATGAGCAGTTCTTC.

V and J are TRBV7-3 and TRBJ1-1; TRBD1 is a possible D gene (5 bases). CDR3 size: 15 residues. V dropped 5 bases and J dropped 6 bases, with 19 bases sitting between them. The V gene's germline CDR1 is SGHTA and CDR2 FQGTGA. The CDR3 DNA reads TGTGCCAGCAGCCTACGCCGGGGGAGCGGGGCTGAAGCTTTCTTT. The encoded protein is CASSLRRGSGAEAFF.

The chain has TRBV6-1 and TRBJ1-2; D is possibly TRBD1 (6 bases). Germline CDR1 and CDR2: MNHNS and SASEGT. V dropped 6 bases and J dropped 8 bases, with 16 bases sitting between them. The CDR3 loop spans 13 amino acids. CDR3 nucleotides: TGTGCCAGCAGAACAGGGAGGTCGCGGGGCTACACCTTC. It is translated as CASRTGRSRGYTF.